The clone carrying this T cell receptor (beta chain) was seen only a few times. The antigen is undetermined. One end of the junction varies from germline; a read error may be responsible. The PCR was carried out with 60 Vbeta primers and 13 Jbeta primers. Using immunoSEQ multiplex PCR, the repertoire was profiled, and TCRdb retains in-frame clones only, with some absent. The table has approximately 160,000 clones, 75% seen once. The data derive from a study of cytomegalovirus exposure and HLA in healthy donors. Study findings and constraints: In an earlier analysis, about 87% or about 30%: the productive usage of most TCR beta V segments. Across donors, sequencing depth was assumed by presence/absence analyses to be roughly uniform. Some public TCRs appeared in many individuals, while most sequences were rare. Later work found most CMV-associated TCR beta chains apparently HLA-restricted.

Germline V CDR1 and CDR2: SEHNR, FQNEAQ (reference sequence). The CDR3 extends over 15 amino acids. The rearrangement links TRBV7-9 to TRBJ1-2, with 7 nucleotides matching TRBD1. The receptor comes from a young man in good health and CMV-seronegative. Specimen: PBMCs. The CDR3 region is CSSSRGQDLDYGYTF. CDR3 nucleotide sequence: TGTTCCAGCAGCCGCGGACAGGACCTTGACTATGGCTACACCTTC.